This record concerns one TCR beta chain sequence. V dropped 4 bases and J dropped 1; count of bases not matched to a gene: 14. Germline V lookup: CDR1 SGHNT, CDR2 YYREEE (reference sequence). The CDR3 has 20 residues. This sample was taken from a study of shared T cell receptors in the human thymus. TCRdb's table, derived via immunoSEQ multiplex PCR, lists solely in-frame clones and lacks some. The sample lists under 850,000 clones; approximately 87% were seen once. These sequences were also reported in another study, on human thymus T cells. As that study records: Donors consisted of healthy Finnish infants (having corrective surgery for congenital heart defects). Resected material from corrective heart surgery provided the thymus tissue analysed. Thymic and blood repertoires appeared to show biased V and J gene usage.

The receptor's source is a boy less than two years old with a congenital heart defect. The sample consisted of thymocytes. The J gene is TRBJ2-2, the V gene TRBV5-4, with TRBD2 identical over 12 bases. Here the CDR3 reads CASSIRTSGIIGENTGELFF. The CDR3, as DNA: TGTGCCAGCAGCATCCGGACTAGCGGGATTATTGGAGAGAACACCGGGGAGCTGTTTTTT.